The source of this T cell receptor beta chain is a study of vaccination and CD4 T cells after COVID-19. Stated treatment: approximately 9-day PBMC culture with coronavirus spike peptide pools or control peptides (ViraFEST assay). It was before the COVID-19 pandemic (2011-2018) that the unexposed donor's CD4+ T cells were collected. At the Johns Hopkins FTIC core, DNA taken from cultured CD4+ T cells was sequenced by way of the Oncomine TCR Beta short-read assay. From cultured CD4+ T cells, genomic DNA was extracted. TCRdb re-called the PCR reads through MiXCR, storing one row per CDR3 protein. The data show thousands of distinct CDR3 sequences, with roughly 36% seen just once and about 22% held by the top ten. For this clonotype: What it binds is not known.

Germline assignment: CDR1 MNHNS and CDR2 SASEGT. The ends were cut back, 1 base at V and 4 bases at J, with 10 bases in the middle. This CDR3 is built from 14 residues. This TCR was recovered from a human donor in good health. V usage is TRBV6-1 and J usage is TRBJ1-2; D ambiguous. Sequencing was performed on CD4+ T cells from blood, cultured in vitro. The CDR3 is CASSEDGRSYGYTF. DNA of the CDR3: TGTGCCAGCAGTGAAGACGGGCGGTCCTATGGCTACACCTTC.